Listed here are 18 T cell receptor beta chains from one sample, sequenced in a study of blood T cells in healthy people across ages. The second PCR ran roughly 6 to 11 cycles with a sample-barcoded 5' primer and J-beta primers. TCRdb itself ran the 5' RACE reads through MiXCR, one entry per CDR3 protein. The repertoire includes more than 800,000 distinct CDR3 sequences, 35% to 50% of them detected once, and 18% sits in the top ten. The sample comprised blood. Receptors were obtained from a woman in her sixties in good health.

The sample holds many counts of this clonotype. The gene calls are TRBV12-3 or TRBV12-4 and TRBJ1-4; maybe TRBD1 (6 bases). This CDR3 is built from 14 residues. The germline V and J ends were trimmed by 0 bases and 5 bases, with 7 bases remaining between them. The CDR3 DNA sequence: TGTGCCAGCAGTTTAGCTAGGGGGAATGAAAAACTGTTTTTT. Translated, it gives CASSLARGNEKLFF.

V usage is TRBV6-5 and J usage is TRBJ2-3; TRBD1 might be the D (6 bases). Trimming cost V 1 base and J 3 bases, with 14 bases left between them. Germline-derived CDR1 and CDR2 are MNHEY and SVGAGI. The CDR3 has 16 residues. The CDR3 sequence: CASSYWAGARTDTQYF. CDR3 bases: TGTGCCAGCAGTTACTGGGCAGGGGCCAGGACAGATACGCAGTATTTT.

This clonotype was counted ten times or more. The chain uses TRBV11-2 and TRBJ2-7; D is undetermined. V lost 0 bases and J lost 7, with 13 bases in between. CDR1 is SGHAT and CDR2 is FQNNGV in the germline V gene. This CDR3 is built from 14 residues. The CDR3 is CASSLDPTYGEQYF. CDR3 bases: TGTGCCAGCAGCTTAGATCCGACCTATGGGGAGCAGTACTTC.

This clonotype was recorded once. This CDR3 reads CSVPSSGSYNEQYF. Here the CDR3 DNA reads TGCAGCGTCCCCAGTAGCGGGAGCTACAATGAGCAGTACTTC. This chain uses TRBV29-1 with TRBJ2-7; 9 bases map to TRBD2. V gave up 6 bases and J gave up 7 bases; unmatched junction bases: 13. Germline V gene sequence: CDR1 SQVTM, CDR2 ANQGSEA. This CDR3 has 14 amino acids.

The DNA for the CDR3 is TGTGCCAGCAGTTTAGTAGGGGGCGGGTTCGAGACCCAGTACTTC. Its translation is CASSLVGGGFETQYF. The chain has TRBV28 and TRBJ2-5; 7 bases align to TRBD1. The CDR3 runs to 15 residues. V was clipped by 2 bases and J by 5 bases; unmatched bases: 8. Germline V lookup: CDR1 MDHEN, CDR2 SYDVKM.

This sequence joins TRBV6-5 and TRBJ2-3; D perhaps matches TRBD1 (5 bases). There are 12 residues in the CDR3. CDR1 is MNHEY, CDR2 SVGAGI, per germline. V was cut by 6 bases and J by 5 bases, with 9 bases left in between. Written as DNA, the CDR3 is TGTGCCAGCAGCTCAGACAGAGATACGCAGTATTTT. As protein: CASSSDRDTQYF.

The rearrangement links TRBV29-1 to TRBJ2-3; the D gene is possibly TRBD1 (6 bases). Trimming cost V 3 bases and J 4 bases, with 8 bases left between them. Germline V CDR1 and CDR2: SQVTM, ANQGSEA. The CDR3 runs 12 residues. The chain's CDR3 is CSVEWGPDTQYF. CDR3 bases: TGCAGCGTTGAGTGGGGGCCAGATACGCAGTATTTT.

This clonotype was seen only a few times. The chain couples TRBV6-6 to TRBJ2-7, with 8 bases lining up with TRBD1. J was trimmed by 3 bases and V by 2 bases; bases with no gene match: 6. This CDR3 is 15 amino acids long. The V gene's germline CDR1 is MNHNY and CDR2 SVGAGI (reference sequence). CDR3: CASSYARTGNYEQYF. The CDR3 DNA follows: TGTGCCAGCAGTTACGCCAGGACAGGGAACTACGAGCAGTACTTC.

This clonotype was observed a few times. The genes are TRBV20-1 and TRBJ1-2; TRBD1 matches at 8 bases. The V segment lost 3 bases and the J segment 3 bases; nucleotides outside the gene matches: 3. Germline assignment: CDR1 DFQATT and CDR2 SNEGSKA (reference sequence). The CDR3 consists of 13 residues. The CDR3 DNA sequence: TGCAGTGCTAGGACAGGGGTTGACTATGGCTACACCTTC. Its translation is CSARTGVDYGYTF.

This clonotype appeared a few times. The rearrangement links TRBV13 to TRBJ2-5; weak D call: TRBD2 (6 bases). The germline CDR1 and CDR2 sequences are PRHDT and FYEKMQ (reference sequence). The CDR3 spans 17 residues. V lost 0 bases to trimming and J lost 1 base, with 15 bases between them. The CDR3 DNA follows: TGTGCCAGCAGCTTAGGGACTGGCGGGGATTTCCAAGAGACCCAGTACTTC. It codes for CASSLGTGGDFQETQYF. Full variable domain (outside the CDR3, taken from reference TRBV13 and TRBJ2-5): AAGVIQSPRHLIKEKRETATLKCYPIPRHDTVYWYQQGPGQDPQFLISFYEKMQSDKGSIPDRFSAQQFSDYHSELNMSSLELGDSALYFCASSLGTGGDFQETQYFGPGTRLLVL.

The CDR3 region has the DNA TGTGCCAGCAGCTTACGGGACAGGGTTAATGAAAAACTGTTTTTT. Amino acid sequence: CASSLRDRVNEKLFF. The chain joins TRBV7-9 to TRBJ1-4; 9 nucleotides agree with TRBD1. Germline V lookup: CDR1 SEHNR, CDR2 FQNEAQ (reference sequence). The CDR3 has 15 amino acids. The ends lost 2 bases at V and 4 bases at J; junction bases unmatched: 2.

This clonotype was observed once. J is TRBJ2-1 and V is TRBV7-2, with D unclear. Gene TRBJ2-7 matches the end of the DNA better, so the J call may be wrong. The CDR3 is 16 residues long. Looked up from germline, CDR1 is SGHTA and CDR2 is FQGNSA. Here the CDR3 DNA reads TGTGCCAGCAGCTTAGGGCCGTGGCTCGCTTACAATGAGCAGTACTTC. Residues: CASSLGPWLAYNEQYF.

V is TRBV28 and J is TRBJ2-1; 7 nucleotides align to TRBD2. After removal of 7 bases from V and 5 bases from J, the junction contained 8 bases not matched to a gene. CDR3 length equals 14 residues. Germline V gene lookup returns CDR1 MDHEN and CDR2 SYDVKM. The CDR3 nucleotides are TGTGCCAGCACCGAAGCGGGAACCCACAATGAGCAGTTCTTC. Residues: CASTEAGTHNEQFF.

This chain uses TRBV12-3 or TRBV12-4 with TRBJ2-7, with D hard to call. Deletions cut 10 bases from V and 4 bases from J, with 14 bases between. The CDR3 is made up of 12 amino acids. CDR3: CATADPSYEQYF. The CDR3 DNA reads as TGTGCCACCGCGGACCCGTCGTACGAGCAGTACTTC.

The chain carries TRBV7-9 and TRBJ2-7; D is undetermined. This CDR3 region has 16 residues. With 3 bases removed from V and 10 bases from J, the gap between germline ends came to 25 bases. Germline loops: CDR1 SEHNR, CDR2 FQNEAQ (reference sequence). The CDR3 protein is CASSLIKAGPKEAQYF. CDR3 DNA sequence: TGTGCCAGCAGCTTGATAAAGGCAGGACCCAAAGAGGCCCAGTACTTC.

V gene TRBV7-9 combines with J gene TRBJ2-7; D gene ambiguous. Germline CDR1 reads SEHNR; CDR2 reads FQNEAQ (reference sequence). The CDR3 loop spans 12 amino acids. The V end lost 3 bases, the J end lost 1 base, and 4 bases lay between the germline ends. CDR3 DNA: TGTGCCAGCAGCTTCGAATCCTACGAGCAGTACTTC. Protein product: CASSFESYEQYF.

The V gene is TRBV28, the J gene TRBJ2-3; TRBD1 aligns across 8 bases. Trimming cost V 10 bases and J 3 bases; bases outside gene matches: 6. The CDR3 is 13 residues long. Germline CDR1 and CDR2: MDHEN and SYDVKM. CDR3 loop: CAIGQGETDTQYF. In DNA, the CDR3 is TGTGCCATAGGACAGGGTGAGACAGATACGCAGTATTTT.

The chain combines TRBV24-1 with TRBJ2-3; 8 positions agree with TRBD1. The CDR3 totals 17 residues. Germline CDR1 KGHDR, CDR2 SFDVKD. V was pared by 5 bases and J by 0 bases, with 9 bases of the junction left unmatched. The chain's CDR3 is CATSAGPRQGSTDTQYF. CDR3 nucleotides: TGTGCCACCAGTGCCGGGCCCAGACAGGGGAGCACAGATACGCAGTATTTT.